The 26 T cell receptor beta chains presented below share a single source sample, sequenced in a study of blood T cell repertoires in COVID-19. Assay used: immunoSEQ multiplex PCR; TCRdb lists only in-frame clones, some missing. This table holds fewer than 20,000 clones, around three quarters found once. Specimen: peripheral blood. These receptors came from a man in his 70s with active or convalescent COVID-19.

The sample holds a few counts of this clone. This chain connects TRBV7-9 to TRBJ1-1, with unresolved D. V lost 0 bases, J lost 0 bases, and 8 bases lay in between. Germline V gene lookup returns CDR1 SEHNR and CDR2 FQNEAQ (reference sequence). The CDR3 totals 15 residues. CDR3 in DNA: TGTGCCAGCAGCTTAGCGAGGCAGATGAACACTGAAGCTTTCTTT. It yields the protein CASSLARQMNTEAFF.

This clone was detected a few times. The chain combines TRBV4-2 with TRBJ1-6, with 9 positions matching TRBD1. V was pared by 4 bases and J by 8 bases, with 3 bases of the junction left unmatched. The V gene's germline CDR1 is LGHNA and CDR2 YNFKEQ. CDR3 size: 14 residues. In DNA, the CDR3 is TGTGCCAGCAGCCTCCGGGACAGGGATTCACCCCTCCACTTT. Its translation is CASSLRDRDSPLHF.

V gene TRBV19 combines with J gene TRBJ2-1; D may be TRBD1 (6 bases). The length of the CDR3 is 15 residues. V lost 3 bases and J 4 bases, leaving 13 bases between the germline ends. Germline CDR1 and CDR2: LNHDA and SQIVND (reference sequence). This chain's CDR3 is CASSIDRSSYNEQFF. CDR3 coding DNA: TGTGCCAGTAGTATTGACAGGTCCTCATACAATGAGCAGTTCTTC.

This clone was found a few times. The V and J genes are TRBV10-2 and TRBJ2-2; D call uncertain. Trimming pared 4 bases from V and 7 bases from J, leaving 13 bases between. The CDR3 is made up of 14 amino acids. The germline V gene has CDR1 WSHSY and CDR2 SAAADI. The CDR3 region has the DNA TGCGCCAGCAGTGCTAGGCCGTCCGGCGGGGAGCTGTTTTTT. Translating gives CASSARPSGGELFF.

The rearrangement joins TRBV2 to TRBJ2-1, with D unresolved. The CDR3 runs to 11 residues. Germline assignment: CDR1 SNHLY and CDR2 FYNNEI. Trimming stripped 1 base from V and 12 bases from J, with 7 bases between. The DNA for the CDR3 is TGTGCCAGCAGTGAAGGCAGAGGGCAGTTCTTC. It specifies CASSEGRGQFF.

This rearrangement joins TRBV11-2 to TRBJ2-1; TRBD1 aligns across 7 bases. Germline-derived CDR1 and CDR2 are SGHAT and FQNNGV. V lost 5 bases, J lost 7 bases, and 11 bases stayed unmatched. The CDR3 spans 15 residues. DNA for the CDR3: TGTGCCAGCAGCCTCCGTAGACAGGGAATAAATGAGCAGTTCTTC. Protein sequence: CASSLRRQGINEQFF.

This clone was seen a few times. V usage is TRBV7-8 and J usage is TRBJ1-5; possibly TRBD1 for D (6 bases). Trimming stripped 1 base from V and 3 bases from J, with 10 bases between. From germline, CDR1 is SGHVS and CDR2 FQNEAQ. The CDR3 is 15 amino acids. The CDR3 protein is CASSLVQGPNQPQHF. The CDR3 nucleotides are TGTGCCAGCAGCTTAGTTCAGGGGCCCAATCAGCCCCAGCATTTT. Filled out from reference TRBV7-8 and TRBJ1-5, the complete variable domain reads GAGVSQSPRYKVAKRGQDVALRCDPISGHVSLFWYQQALGQGPEFLTYFQNEAQLDKSGLPSDRFFAERPEGSVSTLKIQRTQQEDSAVYLCASSLVQGPNQPQHFGDGTRLSIL.

This chain uses TRBV4-3 with TRBJ1-1; 7 bases match TRBD1. Per germline, CDR1 LGHNA and CDR2 YSLEER. Germline trimming cut 1 base from V and 4 bases from J; bases unmatched to any gene: 9. This CDR3 is built from 16 residues. This chain's CDR3 is CASSQVRGRWSTEAFF. The CDR3 nucleotides are TGCGCCAGCAGCCAAGTCAGGGGGAGGTGGAGCACTGAAGCTTTCTTT.

J is TRBJ2-7 and V is TRBV6-6; TRBD1 agrees at 7 bases. The CDR3 sequence is 16 residues long. V was pared by 8 bases and J by 2 bases, with 15 bases of the junction left unmatched. Germline CDR1 is MNHNY and CDR2 is SVGAGI (reference sequence). The CDR3 loop reads CASLSPLTGNTYEQYF. CDR3 bases: TGTGCCAGCCTCTCCCCGCTGACAGGGAACACCTACGAGCAGTACTTC.

V and J are TRBV19 and TRBJ2-7; possibly TRBD1 for D (5 bases). Germline values: CDR1 LNHDA, CDR2 SQIVND (reference sequence). The CDR3 extends over 11 amino acids. Trimming took 4 bases from V and 8 from J, leaving 9 bases between them. The CDR3 bases are TGTGCCAGTAGTACCAGGGTGAAGCAGTACTTC. Protein product: CASSTRVKQYF.

The chain recombines TRBV3-1 (or the pseudogene TRBV3-2) with TRBJ2-1; 8 nucleotides line up with TRBD2. V gave up 0 bases and J gave up 8 bases; unmatched junction bases: 12. The CDR3 contains 17 residues. Germline V lookup: CDR1 LGHDT, CDR2 YNNKEL (reference sequence). For the CDR3, the DNA is TGTGCCAGCAGCCAAGATTTTCGGAGCGGGGGTAAGGATGAGCAGTTCTTC. It specifies CASSQDFRSGGKDEQFF.

V is TRBV11-2 and J is TRBJ2-7; tentatively, D is TRBD1 (5 bases). The germline V gene encodes CDR1 SGHAT and CDR2 FQNNGV. The CDR3 has 13 amino acids. The ends were cut back, 0 bases at V and 5 bases at J, with 8 bases in the middle. The CDR3 spells CASSLDQGDEQYF. The CDR3, as DNA: TGTGCCAGCAGCTTAGATCAGGGCGACGAGCAGTACTTC.

Only a few counts were recorded for this clone. The chain links TRBV7-9 to TRBJ2-5; the match to TRBD2 covers 7 bases. J lost 3 bases, V lost 2 bases, and 9 bases had no gene match. Germline V gene sequence: CDR1 SEHNR, CDR2 FQNEAQ (reference sequence). This CDR3 comprises 16 residues. This CDR3 is CASSLNSGEGKETQYF. For the CDR3, the DNA is TGTGCCAGCAGCTTAAATTCGGGGGAGGGGAAAGAGACCCAGTACTTC. The full variable domain, completed using reference TRBV7-9 and TRBJ2-5, is DTGVSQNPRHKITKRGQNVTFRCDPISEHNRLYWYRQTLGQGPEFLTYFQNEAQLEKSRLLSDRFSAERPKGSFSTLEIQRTEQGDSAMYLCASSLNSGEGKETQYFGPGTRLLVL.

The rearrangement links TRBV27 to TRBJ2-1; perhaps TRBD2 as D (5 bases). Germline assignment: CDR1 MNHEY and CDR2 SMNVEV (reference sequence). Trimming left V 5 bases short and J 6 bases short, with 14 bases between. The CDR3 extends over 14 amino acids. DNA of the CDR3: TGTGCCAGCAGTCCGGGAAGGGTCTCCAATGAGCAGTTCTTC. Its protein is CASSPGRVSNEQFF.

The table lists this clone with a count of one. The V and J genes are TRBV6-6 and TRBJ2-2; D is uncertain. The germline V gene encodes CDR1 MNHNY and CDR2 SVGAGI (reference sequence). CDR3 length: 13 amino acids. V lost 4 bases and J lost 3, with 6 bases in between. CDR3 sequence (DNA): TGTGCCAGCAGTTCCCCCTACACCGGGGAGCTGTTTTTT. Translating it yields CASSSPYTGELFF.

Here the CDR3 DNA reads TGTGCCAGCTCACCCCAGGGGGCAGCTAACTATGGCTACACCTTC. Its protein is CASSPQGAANYGYTF. The chain uses TRBV18 and TRBJ1-2; TRBD1 matches at 8 bases. This CDR3 contains 15 residues. Trimming at V came to 3 bases and at J to 0 bases, leaving 3 bases not matched to a gene. From germline, CDR1 is KGHSH and CDR2 LQKENI.

The chain carries TRBV5-1 and TRBJ2-7; D remains ambiguous. The CDR3 has 15 residues. Looked up from germline, CDR1 is SGHRS and CDR2 is YFSETQ. V was trimmed by 0 bases and J by 2 bases, leaving 12 bases between them. The CDR3 protein is CASSLAGRRAYEQYF. The CDR3 region has the DNA TGCGCCAGCAGCTTGGCGGGTAGACGGGCCTACGAGCAGTACTTC.

This rearrangement joins TRBV4-3 to TRBJ2-1; D is perhaps TRBD2 (6 bases). Germline CDR1 and CDR2: LGHNA and YSLEER. V was shortened by 0 bases and J by 11 bases, with 14 bases between the two germline ends. This CDR3 spans 14 amino acids. Written as DNA, the CDR3 is TGCGCCAGCAGCCAAGAAGTTCCTAGCGACAAGCAGTTCTTC. It is translated as CASSQEVPSDKQFF.

This clone appeared a single time. The CDR3 protein is CASSPSQGQNNSPLHF. CDR3 coding DNA: TGTGCCAGCAGTCCCTCGCAGGGACAGAATAATTCACCCCTCCACTTT. The genes are TRBV28 and TRBJ1-6, with 7 bases that match TRBD1. This CDR3 spans 16 amino acids. Germline loops: CDR1 MDHEN, CDR2 SYDVKM. V lost 5 bases to trimming and J lost 5 bases; unmatched junction nucleotides: 9.

As DNA, the CDR3 is TGTGCCAGCAGTGAAATAATGAACAGGGGTTACGAGCAGTACTTC. Its protein product is CASSEIMNRGYEQYF. The V call is TRBV2, the J call TRBJ2-7, with TRBD1 matching over 7 bases. With 2 bases clipped from V and 4 bases from J, the junction kept 8 bases outside the gene matches. Germline assignment: CDR1 SNHLY and CDR2 FYNNEI. This CDR3 has 15 residues.

The chain couples TRBV9 to TRBJ2-1; the D is unclear. This CDR3 spans 17 amino acids. Germline loops: CDR1 SGDLS, CDR2 YYNGEE. V lost 1 base and J lost 9, with 23 bases in between. The CDR3 sequence: CASSVNPSQLEAGEQFF. CDR3 sequence (DNA): TGTGCCAGCAGCGTAAATCCCTCCCAGCTAGAGGCCGGTGAGCAGTTCTTC.

This chain connects TRBV5-6 to TRBJ2-7, with 9 bases identical to TRBD1. V was clipped by 5 bases and J by 7 bases; unmatched bases: 16. The CDR3 totals 16 residues. Per germline, CDR1 SGHDT and CDR2 YYEEEE. In DNA, the CDR3 is TGTGCCAGCAGTCACCCCCTCGGGACAGGGCCCCGGGAGCAGTACTTC. It encodes CASSHPLGTGPREQYF.

V usage is TRBV7-9 and J usage is TRBJ2-5; no reliable D call. V was cut by 5 bases and J by 4 bases, with 5 bases left in between. Germline V CDR1 and CDR2: SEHNR, FQNEAQ (reference sequence). The CDR3 length is 11 residues. As DNA, the CDR3 is TGTGCCAGCAGCCCGTTAGAGACCCAGTACTTC. It translates to CASSPLETQYF.

The V gene is TRBV27, the J gene TRBJ2-1; the match to TRBD2 covers 12 bases. This CDR3 is built from 16 residues. Germline CDR1 is MNHEY and CDR2 is SMNVEV (reference sequence). J lost 6 bases, V lost 5 bases, and 8 bases had no gene match. The CDR3 sequence: CASSLLTSGRPNEQFF. The CDR3 DNA reads as TGTGCCAGCAGTCTCCTGACTAGCGGGAGACCCAATGAGCAGTTCTTC.

A few counts support this clone. This chain joins TRBV10-2 and TRBJ2-3; TRBD2 aligns across 9 bases. Germline CDR1 reads WSHSY; CDR2 reads SAAADI. V trimming: 1 base; J trimming: 8 bases; junction bases outside the gene matches: 7. The CDR3 spans 15 residues. CDR3: CASSEYGTSLGTQYF. The CDR3 DNA sequence: TGCGCCAGCAGTGAGTACGGGACTAGCTTGGGTACGCAGTATTTT.

In DNA form, the CDR3 reads TGTGCCAGCAGCCCCGACCGGGGTGGCACAGATACGCAGTATTTT. The encoded protein is CASSPDRGGTDTQYF. The chain links TRBV7-2 to TRBJ2-3; the D gene is possibly TRBD2 (5 bases). V was pared by 5 bases and J by 1 base, with 13 bases between. Germline loops: CDR1 SGHTA, CDR2 FQGNSA. The CDR3 sequence is 15 residues long.